The 3 T cell receptor beta chains below were found in one sample sequenced in a study of T-cell reconstitution after alpha-beta-depleted transplantation in children. Molecular barcoding with unique molecular identifiers was used for the TCRbeta library. In TCRdb, the PCR reads were re-called with MiXCR into one record per CDR3 protein. The table lists about 110,000 distinct CDR3 sequences, approximately 6% of them singletons. The sample in question was PBMCs, mostly from graft donor cells, obtained 360 days after TCRalphabeta/CD19-depleted stem cell transplant. The receptors here all came from a male patient aged 2-15 years who had a stem cell transplant for acute lymphoblastic leukemia, so the T cells may come from the graft donor.

This clonotype was seen at least ten times. The chain joins TRBV2 to TRBJ2-1; tentatively, D is TRBD2 (6 bases). Germline CDR1 and CDR2: SNHLY and FYNNEI. The CDR3 contains 12 residues. Trimming shortened V by 7 bases and J by 7 bases, and 11 bases separated the two germline ends. CDR3 amino acids: CASIEGRNEQFF. As DNA, the CDR3 is TGTGCCAGCATCGAGGGGAGGAATGAGCAGTTCTTC.

V and J are TRBV27 and TRBJ2-1; 12 nucleotides align to TRBD2. CDR1 and CDR2 (germline): MNHEY, SMNVEV (reference sequence). CDR3 length equals 16 residues. V lost 3 bases and J lost 6; bases outside the gene matches: 6. CDR3: CASSLTSGSLFNEQFF. The CDR3 coding sequence is TGTGCCAGCAGTTTGACTAGCGGGAGTCTTTTCAATGAGCAGTTCTTC.

This clonotype was counted a few times. The genes are TRBV2 and TRBJ1-1, with D possibly being TRBD1 (5 bases). Trimming took off 3 bases at V and 0 bases at J, with 14 bases between the two ends. The V gene's germline CDR1 is SNHLY and CDR2 FYNNEI. The CDR3 extends over 16 amino acids. The CDR3 DNA reads as TGTGCCAGCAGTGAGGGGACCGAGTTCATGAACACTGAAGCTTTCTTT. Its translation: CASSEGTEFMNTEAFF.